These T cell receptor beta chains were read from a single sample in a study of blood T cells in healthy people across ages. MiXCR was run by TCRdb on the 5' RACE reads, yielding one entry per CDR3 protein. The profile shows 650,000 to 800,000 distinct CDR3 sequences, about 50% of them singletons. The specimen was blood. These receptors were collected from a woman of 80 years or more in good health. The CDR3 runs from the conserved cysteine through the conserved F or W. The D gene is left open where the match is weak. Size is omitted from some rows. Given values are once, few, many or a class for expanded clones.

abundance | j_gene | d_gene | v_gene | CDR3aa | CDR3nt
. | TRBJ2-1 | TRBD2 | TRBV6-5 | CASTPTSGGRAHEQFF | TGTGCCAGCACCCCAACAAGTGGCGGGAGGGCCCATGAGCAGTTCTTC
. | TRBJ2-7 | TRBD2 | TRBV9 | CASGGDSGPYEQYF | TGTGCCAGTGGGGGGGACTCGGGACCCTACGAGCAGTACTTC
. | TRBJ1-6 | . | TRBV14 | CASSQGGVRDSPLHF | TGTGCCAGCAGCCAAGGAGGGGTCAGGGATTCACCCCTCCACTTT
. | TRBJ2-3 | . | TRBV18 | CASSPGSYESKYF | TGTGCCAGCTCACCTGGGAGCTACGAAAGCAAGTATTTT
once | TRBJ2-7 | . | TRBV29-1 | CSVRPRVGEQYF | TGCAGCGTGAGACCAAGGGTTGGCGAGCAGTACTTC
many | TRBJ2-1 | . | TRBV28 | CASSLRQYYNEQFF | TGTGCCAGCAGTTTGCGTCAGTACTACAATGAGCAGTTCTTC
. | TRBJ2-5 | . | TRBV7-2 | CASSVSGSMGQETQYF | TGTGCCAGCAGCGTATCGGGCTCTATGGGGCAAGAGACCCAGTACTTC
. | TRBJ2-2 | TRBD1 | TRBV6-5 | CASSPQGVKTGELFF | TGTGCCAGCAGTCCACAGGGGGTGAAGACCGGGGAGCTGTTTTTT
. | TRBJ2-7 | . | TRBV30 | CAWGHSYEQYF | TGTGCCTGGGGACATTCCTACGAGCAGTACTTC
many | TRBJ2-3 | . | TRBV28 | CASSRPGGATDTQYF | TGTGCCAGCAGTCGCCCTGGGGGGGCCACAGATACGCAGTATTTT
. | TRBJ2-2 | . | TRBV19 | CASSIEWELFF | TGTGCCAGTAGTATTGAGTGGGAGCTGTTTTTT
. | TRBJ2-1 | . | TRBV10-3 | CAISESRVTAGPNEQFF | TGTGCCATCAGTGAGTCGAGGGTCACTGCAGGGCCCAATGAGCAGTTCTTC
. | TRBJ2-1 | TRBD1 | TRBV6-1 | CASGPKQGEGNEQFF | TGTGCCAGCGGGCCCAAACAGGGGGAAGGGAATGAGCAGTTCTTC
. | TRBJ2-5 | . | TRBV6-6 | CASSYRLSQETQYF | TGTGCCAGCAGTTATAGGCTGAGCCAAGAGACCCAGTACTTC
. | TRBJ2-1 | . | TRBV6-5 | CASSYQPRGQFF | TGTGCCAGCAGTTACCAACCCAGGGGGCAGTTCTTC
many | TRBJ2-3 | TRBD2 | TRBV7-2 | CASSPQRGAADTQYF | TGTGCCAGCAGCCCCCAGCGGGGGGCCGCAGATACGCAGTATTTT
few | TRBJ2-7 | . | TRBV7-9 | CASSLGTLLDEQYF | TGTGCCAGCAGCTTAGGCACCCTTCTCGACGAGCAGTACTTC
many | TRBJ2-6 | . | TRBV12-3/TRBV12-4 | CASSPGQSGANVLTF | TGTGCCAGCAGTCCCGGACAGTCTGGGGCCAACGTCCTGACTTTC
. | TRBJ2-7 | . | TRBV20-1 | CSANSGGQSYEQYF | TGCAGTGCTAATAGTGGCGGGCAATCCTACGAGCAGTACTTC
. | TRBJ1-4 | TRBD1 | TRBV27 | CASSWTGDNEKLFF | TGTGCCAGCAGTTGGACAGGGGATAATGAAAAACTGTTTTTT
few | TRBJ2-7 | . | TRBV25-1 | CASSVTGYEQYF | TGTGCCAGCAGTGTTACAGGCTACGAGCAGTACTTC
. | TRBJ1-2 | . | TRBV29-1 | CSVSPVGGYGYTF | TGCAGCGTCTCCCCAGTGGGCGGCTATGGCTACACCTTC
many | TRBJ2-1 | . | TRBV9 | CASSVGPQLHNEQFF | TGTGCCAGCAGCGTAGGGCCCCAACTGCACAATGAGCAGTTCTTC
. | TRBJ1-6 | TRBD1 | TRBV25-1 | CASSYARTGGGSPLHF | TGTGCCAGCAGTTACGCTCGGACAGGGGGAGGCTCACCCCTCCACTTT
many | TRBJ2-3 | . | TRBV7-9 | CASSLSRTDTQYF | TGTGCCAGCAGCTTATCGCGGACAGATACGCAGTATTTT
. | TRBJ2-1 | TRBD2 | TRBV7-9 | CASSLVSGGGSYNEQFF | TGTGCCAGCAGCTTAGTATCTGGCGGGGGATCCTACAATGAGCAGTTCTTC
. | TRBJ2-5 | TRBD1 | TRBV28 | CASSSRTGPTQYF | TGTGCCAGCAGTTCGAGGACAGGGCCCACCCAGTACTTC
many | TRBJ2-1 | TRBD2 | TRBV20-1 | CSARATSGTNEQFF | TGCAGTGCTAGAGCCACTAGCGGGACTAATGAGCAGTTCTTC
few | TRBJ2-3 | TRBD1 | TRBV7-9 | CASRPPDRENTDTQYF | TGTGCCAGCAGACCCCCGGACAGGGAGAACACAGATACGCAGTATTTT
. | TRBJ2-5 | . | TRBV4-3 | CASSQGIAETQYF | TGCGCCAGCAGCCAAGGAATAGCGGAGACCCAGTACTTC
. | TRBJ1-1 | . | TRBV6-5 | CASSYSGSLNTEAFF | TGTGCCAGCAGTTACTCCGGGTCGCTCAACACTGAAGCTTTCTTT
many | TRBJ2-2 | . | TRBV20-1 | CSARDQAPLNTGELFF | TGCAGTGCTAGAGATCAAGCGCCTTTGAACACCGGGGAGCTGTTTTTT
. | TRBJ1-6 | . | TRBV5-1 | CASSLAGKDSPLHF | TGCGCCAGCAGCTTGGCCGGTAAAGATTCACCCCTCCACTTT
. | TRBJ1-1 | . | TRBV6-1 | CASSEGWIRNTEAFF | TGTGCCAGCAGTGAAGGATGGATACGTAACACTGAAGCTTTCTTT
many | TRBJ2-1 | . | TRBV7-6 | CASSLALSGGGLEQFF | TGTGCCAGCAGCTTAGCGCTTTCAGGGGGAGGCCTTGAGCAGTTCTTC
many | TRBJ2-1 | . | TRBV20-1 | CSADGALNEQFF | TGCAGTGCTGATGGGGCCTTGAATGAGCAGTTCTTC
few | TRBJ2-7 | . | TRBV5-1 | CASSLGPQTLSYEQYF | TGCGCCAGCAGCTTGGGACCCCAGACGCTCTCCTACGAGCAGTACTTC
. | TRBJ2-7 | TRBD1 | TRBV5-1 | CASSRDSQAYEQYF | TGCGCCAGCTCTAGGGACAGCCAAGCCTACGAGCAGTACTTC
. | TRBJ2-5 | TRBD1 | TRBV7-2 | CASSFEGQGLGETQYF | TGTGCCAGCAGCTTCGAAGGACAGGGACTTGGAGAGACCCAGTACTTC
. | TRBJ2-1 | TRBD2 | TRBV5-1 | CASSLADIPGLAGGTYTEQFF | TGCGCCAGCAGCTTGGCCGATATCCCGGGACTAGCGGGAGGAACCTACACTGAGCAGTTCTTC
many | TRBJ2-1 | TRBD2 | TRBV7-2 | CASSKPLAGNEQFF | TGTGCCAGCAGCAAACCGCTAGCGGGCAATGAGCAGTTCTTC
. | TRBJ2-3 | . | TRBV7-9 | CASSESPGYATDTQYF | TGTGCCAGCAGCGAATCTCCTGGGTACGCCACAGATACGCAGTATTTT
once | TRBJ2-5 | . | TRBV29-1 | CSVAPLKALGETQYF | TGCAGCGTCGCTCCCTTAAAGGCCTTGGGTGAGACCCAGTACTTC
many | TRBJ2-7 | . | TRBV6-5 | CASRHRVAANYEQYF | TGTGCCAGCAGACACAGGGTAGCGGCAAACTACGAGCAGTACTTC
. | TRBJ2-7 | . | TRBV28 | CAGRIHYEQYF | TGTGCCGGCAGGATTCACTACGAGCAGTACTTC
few | TRBJ2-3 | . | TRBV6-5 | CASSYLNPREDTQYF | TGTGCCAGCAGTTACCTAAATCCTCGAGAAGATACGCAGTATTTT
many | TRBJ2-5 | . | TRBV5-8 | CASSLVIETQYF | TGTGCCAGCAGCTTAGTAATAGAGACCCAGTACTTC
. | TRBJ2-7 | . | TRBV21-1 | CASSYRGGGLYEQYF | TGTGCCAGCAGCTACAGGGGGGGAGGGCTTTACGAGCAGTACTTC
once | TRBJ1-1 | . | TRBV3-1 | CASSHTRQYEAFF | TGTGCCAGCAGCCATACCCGACAGTATGAAGCTTTCTTT
. | TRBJ2-1 | TRBD2 | TRBV15 | CATSRDSGGSYNEQFF | TGTGCCACCAGCAGAGATAGCGGGGGCTCCTATAATGAGCAGTTCTTC